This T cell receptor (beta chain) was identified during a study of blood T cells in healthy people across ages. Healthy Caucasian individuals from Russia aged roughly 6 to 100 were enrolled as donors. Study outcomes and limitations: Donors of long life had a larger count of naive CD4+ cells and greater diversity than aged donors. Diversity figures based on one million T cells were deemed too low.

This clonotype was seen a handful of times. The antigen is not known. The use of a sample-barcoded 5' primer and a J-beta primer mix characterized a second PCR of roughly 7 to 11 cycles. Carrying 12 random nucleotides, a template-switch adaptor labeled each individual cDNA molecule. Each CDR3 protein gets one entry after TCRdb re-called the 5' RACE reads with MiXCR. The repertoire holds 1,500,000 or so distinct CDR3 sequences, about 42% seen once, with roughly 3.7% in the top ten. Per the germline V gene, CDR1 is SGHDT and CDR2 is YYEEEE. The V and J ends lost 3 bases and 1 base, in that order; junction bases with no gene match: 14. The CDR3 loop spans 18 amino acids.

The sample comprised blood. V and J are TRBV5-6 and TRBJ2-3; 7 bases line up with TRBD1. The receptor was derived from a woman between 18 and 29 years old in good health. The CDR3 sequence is CASSSRDSAVAGTDTQYF. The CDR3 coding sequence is TGTGCCAGCAGCTCCCGGGACAGTGCAGTAGCAGGCACAGATACGCAGTATTTT.